One and the same sample provided the 6 T cell receptor beta chains below, sequenced in a study of Graves' ophthalmopathy and Graves' hyperthyroidism. Amplified material comprised TCR beta CDR3 regions derived from RNA transcripts. The authors performed first-round RT-PCR with HTBI primers and then a second-round multiplex PCR. TCRdb re-analysed the multiplex PCR reads in MiXCR, keeping a single row per CDR3 protein. The data show over 650,000 distinct CDR3 sequences, roughly two fifths seen once. Sequenced input: peripheral blood. Receptors were obtained from an adult man with Graves' ophthalmopathy.

The sample holds many counts of this clonotype. The chain links TRBV7-9 to TRBJ2-7; D remains unclear. The germline gives CDR1 SEHNR, CDR2 FQNEAQ (reference sequence). The CDR3 is 13 amino acids. The ends were cut back, 5 bases at V and 3 bases at J, with 11 bases in the middle. CDR3 in amino acids: CASSPPGHYEQYF. The CDR3 DNA reads as TGTGCCAGCAGCCCCCCAGGTCACTACGAGCAGTACTTC.

The J gene is TRBJ1-5, the V gene TRBV20-1; 8 bases line up with TRBD1. From germline, CDR1 is DFQATT and CDR2 SNEGSKA (reference sequence). The CDR3 has 19 amino acids. The V gene end was trimmed by 0 bases and the J gene end by 0 bases; junction bases not matched to a gene: 13. In DNA form, the CDR3 reads TGCAGTGCTAGAGAAAGGTGGACAGGGCTAATTTATAGCAATCAGCCCCAGCATTTT. Its protein is CSARERWTGLIYSNQPQHF.

The gene calls are TRBV12-3 or TRBV12-4 and TRBJ2-7; TRBD1 or TRBD2 may be the D gene (6 bases each). The CDR3 length is 19 residues. V lost 4 bases, J lost 2 bases, and 27 bases lay in between. The CDR3: CASSYSGARQSRLPYEQYF. For the CDR3, the DNA is TGTGCCAGCAGTTACTCGGGGGCCCGACAGAGCCGCCTCCCCTACGAGCAGTACTTC.

Many counts were recorded for this clonotype. The rearrangement links TRBV12-3 or TRBV12-4 to TRBJ1-1; no clear D gene. The CDR3 extends over 15 amino acids. The ends were cut back, 6 bases at V and 6 bases at J, with 20 bases in the middle. The CDR3 sequence: CASSPPERKAPEAFF. The CDR3, as DNA: TGTGCCAGCAGCCCCCCCGAGAGGAAAGCTCCTGAAGCTTTCTTT.

This clonotype was observed at least ten times. This chain links TRBV7-8 with TRBJ1-1; the D gene is possibly TRBD1 (5 bases). The CDR3 covers 13 residues. Germline V CDR1 and CDR2: SGHVS, FQNEAQ. Trimming shortened V by 4 bases and J by 3 bases, and 9 bases separated the two germline ends. DNA for the CDR3: TGTGCCAGCAGCTCGACAGAAGACACTGAAGCTTTCTTT. This gives the protein CASSSTEDTEAFF. The full variable domain, in which reference TRBV7-8 and TRBJ1-1 provide the parts outside the CDR3, is GAGVSQSPRYKVAKRGQDVALRCDPISGHVSLFWYQQALGQGPEFLTYFQNEAQLDKSGLPSDRFFAERPEGSVSTLKIQRTQQEDSAVYLCASSSTEDTEAFFGQGTRLTVV.

Many counts were recorded for this clonotype. The gene calls are TRBV24-1 and TRBJ1-5, with D possibly TRBD1 on 5 matching bases. Germline V gene data show CDR1 as KGHDR and CDR2 as SFDVKD. Trimming shortened V by 5 bases and J by 2 bases, and 9 bases separated the two germline ends. The length of the CDR3 is 14 residues. CDR3 sequence: CATSGGVRNQPQHF. The CDR3, as DNA: TGTGCCACCAGTGGAGGGGTTCGCAATCAGCCCCAGCATTTT.